Presented here are 15 T cell receptor beta chains from one specimen sequenced in a study of blood T cell repertoires in COVID-19. The table came from immunoSEQ multiplex PCR; TCRdb's copy has only in-frame clones and leaves some out. The sample includes around 130,000 clones, roughly 89% seen only once; the top ten take more than 2%. Material: peripheral blood. Receptors were obtained from a woman aged 45-65 years with acute or convalescent COVID-19.

This chain joins TRBV2 and TRBJ2-3, with 13 bases that match TRBD2. Germline CDR1 reads SNHLY; CDR2 reads FYNNEI. The CDR3 spans 17 residues. The junction had 9 bases not matched to a gene; V was cut back by 8 bases and J by 1 base. The CDR3 nucleotides are TGTGCCAGCGGCGTTGACGGGACTAGCGGGGGCACAGATACGCAGTATTTT. Its translation: CASGVDGTSGGTDTQYF.

The V gene is TRBV5-1, the J gene TRBJ1-1; no clear D. The V end lost 5 bases, the J end lost 4 bases, and 15 bases lay between the germline ends. CDR3 length equals 14 residues. Germline V gives CDR1 SGHRS, CDR2 YFSETQ. DNA for the CDR3: TGCGCCAGCAGACTGTCGGGTCTCGGCACTGAAGCTTTCTTT. This sequence encodes CASRLSGLGTEAFF.

The V gene is TRBV19, the J gene TRBJ2-7; 11 bases match TRBD2. The germline V gene has CDR1 LNHDA and CDR2 SQIVND (reference sequence). V lost 6 bases, J lost 2 bases, and 6 bases stayed unmatched. The CDR3 is made up of 15 amino acids. CDR3 residues: CASSETSGGPYEQYF. In DNA, the CDR3 is TGTGCCAGTAGCGAAACTAGCGGGGGTCCCTACGAGCAGTACTTC.

This chain joins TRBV15 and TRBJ1-4; D remains ambiguous. V was shortened by 4 bases and J by 6 bases, with 12 bases between the two germline ends. The CDR3 has 14 residues. Germline V gene sequence: CDR1 LNHNV, CDR2 YYDKDF (reference sequence). The CDR3 nucleotides are TGTGCCACCAGCATACGGGAGCCTTATGAAAAACTGTTTTTT. Translation gives CATSIREPYEKLFF.

The gene calls are TRBV14 and TRBJ1-1; no reliable D call. This CDR3 spans 14 amino acids. The germline gives CDR1 SGHDN, CDR2 FVKESK. V gave up 3 bases and J gave up 6 bases, with 14 bases separating them. In nucleotides, the CDR3 is TGTGCCAGCAGCCACAACGGTAAGCGCGCTGAAGCTTTCTTT. This codes for CASSHNGKRAEAFF.

V gene TRBV6-5 combines with J gene TRBJ2-1; unclear D gene. The CDR3 has 14 amino acids. Per the germline V gene, CDR1 is MNHEY and CDR2 is SVGAGI. V lost 7 bases and J 2 bases, leaving 12 bases between the germline ends. The CDR3 DNA reads as TGTGCCAGCAAGAACACCCATGCCTACAATGAGCAGTTCTTC. Protein product: CASKNTHAYNEQFF.

CDR3 DNA sequence: TGTGCCAGTAGTATTAGCGGGAGTTACAATGAGCAGTTCTTC. It is translated as CASSISGSYNEQFF. This rearrangement joins TRBV19 to TRBJ2-1; TRBD2 matches 9 bases. The germline V gene encodes CDR1 LNHDA and CDR2 SQIVND (reference sequence). The CDR3 is made up of 14 amino acids. Trimming took 3 bases from V and 4 from J; bases not matched to a gene: 1.

The chain combines TRBV5-4 with TRBJ2-1; 8 bases match TRBD2. The CDR3 is made up of 15 amino acids. Germline CDR1 reads SGHNT; CDR2 reads YYREEE (reference sequence). With V trimmed by 2 bases and J by 7 bases, 8 bases remained unmatched. This CDR3 is CASSLAGARKNEQFF. The CDR3 DNA sequence: TGTGCCAGCAGCTTAGCGGGAGCGCGGAAAAATGAGCAGTTCTTC.

V and J are TRBV27 and TRBJ1-5; no clear D gene. Per the germline V gene, CDR1 is MNHEY and CDR2 is SMNVEV (reference sequence). CDR3 length: 15 residues. Trimming stripped 2 bases from V and 0 bases from J, with 8 bases between. CDR3 loop: CASSLKQYSNQPQHF. CDR3 DNA: TGTGCCAGCAGTTTAAAACAGTATAGCAATCAGCCCCAGCATTTT.

This chain uses TRBV5-6 with TRBJ1-2; 7 nucleotides agree with TRBD1. Per germline, CDR1 SGHDT and CDR2 YYEEEE. This CDR3 is 14 amino acids long. V shed 3 bases and J 2 bases; nucleotides not matched to a gene: 4. CDR3 protein: CASSWGQPNYGYTF. The CDR3 nucleotides read TGTGCCAGCAGCTGGGGACAGCCCAACTATGGCTACACCTTC.

This chain uses TRBV19 with TRBJ2-5, with TRBD2 identical over 7 bases. V was pared by 5 bases and J by 1 base, with 10 bases of the junction left unmatched. CDR1 and CDR2 from the germline V gene are LNHDA and SQIVND (reference sequence). This CDR3 is built from 16 residues. The CDR3 sequence: CASSADWRGIQETQYF. Here the CDR3 DNA reads TGTGCCAGTAGTGCGGACTGGCGGGGGATCCAAGAGACCCAGTACTTC.

With respect to this clone: The sample contains more than one DNA sequence encoding this CDR3. The chain combines TRBV19 with TRBJ1-1, with D maybe TRBD1 (5 bases). CDR1 and CDR2 from the germline V gene are LNHDA and SQIVND (reference sequence). The length of the CDR3 is 13 residues. Trimming removed 3 bases from V and 1 base from J, with 6 bases in between. CDR3 in amino acids: CASSIQGNTEAFF. The CDR3 DNA is TGTGCCAGTAGTATCCAGGGGAACACTGAAGCTTTCTTT.

This clone was seen a few times. The chain's CDR3 is CASSTGQGGVSEQYF. CDR3 bases: TGTGCCAGCAGCACGGGACAGGGAGGAGTTAGCGAGCAGTACTTC. This chain links TRBV13 with TRBJ2-7, with 9 bases fitting TRBD1. Germline V gives CDR1 PRHDT, CDR2 FYEKMQ (reference sequence). The CDR3 is 15 amino acids. J lost 6 bases, V lost 5 bases, and 11 bases had no gene match.

The chain recombines TRBV5-4 with TRBJ2-2, with D maybe TRBD1 (5 bases). CDR3 length equals 14 residues. Germline V lookup: CDR1 SGHNT, CDR2 YYREEE (reference sequence). The V end was cut by 6 bases, the J end by 2 bases, with 11 bases between. In nucleotides, the CDR3 is TGTGCCAGCACCGCTGGGGCTAACACCGGGGAGCTGTTTTTT. As protein: CASTAGANTGELFF.

The rearrangement links TRBV28 to TRBJ1-2; 7 bases map to TRBD1. Losses at the gene ends were 6 bases for V and 5 bases for J; bases not matched to a gene: 6. Germline CDR1 MDHEN, CDR2 SYDVKM. The CDR3 extends over 13 amino acids. The CDR3 DNA reads as TGTGCCAGCAGGCCAGGGGGGTTTTATGGCTACACCTTC. This sequence encodes CASRPGGFYGYTF.